The entry that follows covers one TCR beta chain sequence. This sample was taken from a study of blood T cell repertoires in COVID-19. Study at large: Sample material is recorded as cDNA or gDNA derived from T cells, B-cell-depleted T cells, or PBMCs.

The repertoire was sequenced with immunoSEQ multiplex PCR; TCRdb's copy has only in-frame clones and lacks some. Altogether over 300,000 clones are present, 90% being singletons, with the ten largest covering 5% to 8.5%. The clonotype originates from a man younger than 35 with active or convalescent COVID-19. Sequenced material: peripheral blood.

As DNA, the CDR3 is TGTGCCAGCAGCCAAATAACAGACCTTCCCTACGAGCAGTACTTC. Amino acids: CASSQITDLPYEQYF. The chain uses TRBV14 and TRBJ2-7, with no clear D. Deletions cut 2 bases from V and 2 bases from J, with 13 bases between. Germline-derived CDR1 and CDR2 are SGHDN and FVKESK. The CDR3 is 15 amino acids.